What follows is one T cell receptor (beta chain) and its context. The antigen remains unidentified. The junction shows a germline mismatch at one end, possibly a read error. Then a second PCR, running roughly 7 to 12 cycles, was carried out with a sample-barcoded 5' primer and a J-beta primer mix. TCRdb redid the calling of the 5' RACE reads with MiXCR, one entry per CDR3 protein. This table holds approximately 810,000 distinct CDR3 sequences, roughly 34% found once. The data were taken from a study of blood T cells in healthy people across ages. Germline V gene sequence: CDR1 SGHRS, CDR2 YFSETQ. This CDR3 comprises 15 residues. Study results and caveats: CMV status of donors was unknown, possibly confounding expanded clonotype changes. Older age went with lower TCR beta diversity per million T cells, in a roughly linear way. Reliance upon unsorted PBMCs precluded definitive naive versus antigen-experienced comparison. Whereas aged donors had fewer naive CD4+ cells, long-lived donors had more of them and higher diversity.

The chain couples TRBV5-1 to TRBJ2-2, with D perhaps matching TRBD1 (6 bases). The sequenced sample consisted of blood. This sequence was found in a young man in good health. CDR3 amino acids: CASSLDQGYTGELFF. The CDR3 nucleotides are TGCGCCAGCAGCTTGGACCAGGGGTACACCGGGGAGTTGTTTTTT.